This T cell receptor (beta chain) was observed in a study of cytomegalovirus exposure and HLA in healthy donors. Looking at the study overall: Ancestry clustering placed about four fifths of approximately 420 genotyped donors in the Caucasian-associated cluster. Study-wide findings and caveats: A reported reduction in N-insertions relative to the approximately 640-donor mean was seen in an Asian-associated ancestry cluster in a later analysis. Later work associated roughly 17,000 TCR beta sequences with HLA alleles at 0.05 false discovery rate.

Of note for this clone: Its target is unknown.

This PCR relied on a set of 60 Vbeta primers and 13 Jbeta primers. The assay was immunoSEQ multiplex PCR, and TCRdb's table has in-frame clones only and misses some. Of 150,000 to 180,000 clones listed, around 79% are singletons. V lost 0 bases and J lost 4, with 8 bases in between. The CDR3 runs to 14 residues. The germline V gene encodes CDR1 SGDLS and CDR2 YYNGEE. The sequencing sample was made of PBMCs. This clonotype was obtained from a young man in good health and CMV-seropositive. V gene TRBV9 combines with J gene TRBJ1-3, with D tentatively TRBD1 (6 bases). CDR3 sequence: CASSVEGDGNTIYF. The CDR3 nucleotides are TGTGCCAGCAGCGTAGAGGGGGACGGAAACACCATATATTTT. Filled out from reference TRBV9 and TRBJ1-3, the complete variable domain reads DSGVTQTPKHLITATGQRVTLRCSPRSGDLSVYWYQQSLDQGLQFLIQYYNGEERAKGNILERFSAQQFPDLHSELNLSSLELGDSALYFCASSVEGDGNTIYFGEGSWLTVV.